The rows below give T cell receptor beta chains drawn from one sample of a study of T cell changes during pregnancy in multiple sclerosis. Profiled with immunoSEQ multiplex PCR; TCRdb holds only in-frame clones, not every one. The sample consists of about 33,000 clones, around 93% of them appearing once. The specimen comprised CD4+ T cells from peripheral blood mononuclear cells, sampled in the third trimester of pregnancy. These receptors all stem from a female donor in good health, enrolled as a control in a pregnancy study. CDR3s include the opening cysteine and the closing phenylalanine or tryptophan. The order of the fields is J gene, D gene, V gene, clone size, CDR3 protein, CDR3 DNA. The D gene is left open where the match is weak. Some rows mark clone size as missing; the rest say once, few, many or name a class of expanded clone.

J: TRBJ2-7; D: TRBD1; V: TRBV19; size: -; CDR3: CASSSRQGNYEQYF; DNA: TGTGCCAGTAGTTCACGACAGGGGAACTACGAGCAGTACTTC
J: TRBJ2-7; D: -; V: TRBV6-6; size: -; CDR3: CASSYLNNEQYF; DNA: TGTGCCAGCAGTTACCTCAACAACGAGCAGTACTTC
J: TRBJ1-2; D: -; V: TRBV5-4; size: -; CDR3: CASSLWQADGYTF; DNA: TGTGCCAGCAGCTTGTGGCAGGCTGATGGCTACACCTTC
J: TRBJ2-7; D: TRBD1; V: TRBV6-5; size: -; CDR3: CATGTGGSDNYEQYF; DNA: TGTGCCACCGGGACAGGGGGCTCTGACAACTACGAGCAGTACTTC
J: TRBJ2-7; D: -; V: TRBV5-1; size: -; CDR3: CASSPRRGHEQYF; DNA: TGCGCCAGCAGCCCTAGAAGGGGCCACGAGCAGTACTTC
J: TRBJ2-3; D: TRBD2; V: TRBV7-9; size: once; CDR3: CASRRGSSGGAGTQYF; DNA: TGTGCCAGCAGACGGGGATCTAGCGGGGGGGCAGGGACGCAGTATTTT
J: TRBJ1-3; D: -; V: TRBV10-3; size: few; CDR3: CAIWPGRGNTIYF; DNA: TGTGCCATCTGGCCGGGAAGAGGAAACACCATATATTTT
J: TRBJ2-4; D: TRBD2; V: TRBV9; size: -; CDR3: CASSVGAGDPNIQYF; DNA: TGTGCCAGCAGCGTAGGAGCGGGAGATCCAAACATTCAGTACTTC
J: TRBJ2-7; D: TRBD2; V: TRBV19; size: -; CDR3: CASSKLVAGGSSYEQYF; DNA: TGTGCCAGTAGTAAGTTGGTAGCGGGAGGCTCTTCCTACGAGCAGTACTTC
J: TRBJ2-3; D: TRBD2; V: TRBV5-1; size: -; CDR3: CASGPGSSGPSTDTQYF; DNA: TGCGCCAGCGGCCCGGGCTCTAGCGGGCCAAGCACAGATACGCAGTATTTT
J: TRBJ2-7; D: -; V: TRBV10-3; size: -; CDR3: CAISGTERRYEQYF; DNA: TGTGCCATCAGTGGGACAGAGCGGAGGTACGAGCAGTACTTC
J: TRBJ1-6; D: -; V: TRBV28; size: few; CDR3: CATTGYWSYNSPLHF; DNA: TGTGCCACCACAGGGTATTGGTCCTATAATTCACCCCTCCACTTT
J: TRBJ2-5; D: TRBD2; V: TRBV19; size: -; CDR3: CASSIGGGAAQTQYF; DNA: TGTGCCAGTAGTATCGGCGGGGGGGCCGCCCAGACCCAGTACTTC
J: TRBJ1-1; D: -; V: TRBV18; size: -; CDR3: CASSTVNTEAFF; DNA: TGTGCCAGCTCAACAGTGAACACTGAAGCTTTCTTT
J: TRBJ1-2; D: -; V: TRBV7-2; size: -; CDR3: CASSLDYSRHYGYTF; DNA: TGTGCCAGCAGCTTAGATTACAGTAGACACTATGGCTACACCTTC
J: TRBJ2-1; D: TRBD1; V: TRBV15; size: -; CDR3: CATSRDLAGGYNEQFF; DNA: TGTGCCACCAGCAGAGATCTGGCAGGGGGATACAATGAGCAGTTCTTC
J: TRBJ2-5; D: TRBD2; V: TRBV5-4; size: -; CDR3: CASSSVAGGVGTQYF; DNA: TGTGCCAGCAGCTCCGTAGCGGGGGGGGTCGGGACCCAGTACTTC
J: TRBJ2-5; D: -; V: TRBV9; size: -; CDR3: CASSVAGETQYF; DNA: TGTGCCAGCAGCGTAGCAGGAGAGACCCAGTACTTC
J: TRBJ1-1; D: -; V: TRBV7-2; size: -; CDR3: CASHFDPQDTEAFF; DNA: TGTGCCAGCCACTTCGACCCTCAGGACACTGAAGCTTTCTTT
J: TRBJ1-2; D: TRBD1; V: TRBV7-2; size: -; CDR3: CASSSGGSLGYTF; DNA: TGTGCCAGCAGCTCAGGGGGATCTCTAGGCTACACCTTC
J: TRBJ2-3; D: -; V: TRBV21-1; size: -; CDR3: CASSNLAGTDTQYF; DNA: TGTGCCAGCAGCAATTTAGCGGGCACAGATACGCAGTATTTT
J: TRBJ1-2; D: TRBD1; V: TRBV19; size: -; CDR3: CASRSPGGRGYGYTF; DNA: TGTGCCAGTAGATCGCCAGGGGGCCGAGGCTATGGCTACACCTTC
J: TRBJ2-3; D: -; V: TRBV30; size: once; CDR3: CAWSVLQDTQYF; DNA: TGTGCCTGGAGTGTACTACAAGATACGCAGTATTTT
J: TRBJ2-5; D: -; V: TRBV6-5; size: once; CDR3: CASRGTGETQYF; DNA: TGTGCCAGCAGAGGAACGGGGGAGACCCAGTACTTC
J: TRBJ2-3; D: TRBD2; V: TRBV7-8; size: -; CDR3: CASSGGRGADTQYF; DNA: TGTGCCAGCAGCGGCGGGAGGGGGGCAGATACGCAGTATTTT
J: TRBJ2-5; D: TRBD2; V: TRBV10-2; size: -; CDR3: CAGSESPAGGQETQYF; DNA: TGCGCCGGCAGTGAGTCGCCTGCGGGGGGGCAAGAGACCCAGTACTTC
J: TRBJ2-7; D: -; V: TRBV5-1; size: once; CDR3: CASSAQGGYEQYF; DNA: TGCGCCAGCAGCGCCCAGGGGGGATACGAGCAGTACTTC
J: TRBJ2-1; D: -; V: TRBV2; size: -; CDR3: CASTSPSSSYNEQFF; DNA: TGTGCCAGCACGTCGCCGTCGAGCTCCTACAATGAGCAGTTCTTC
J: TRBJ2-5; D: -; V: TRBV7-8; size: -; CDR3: CASSLAWTRKETQYF; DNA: TGTGCCAGCAGCTTAGCGTGGACACGGAAAGAGACCCAGTACTTC
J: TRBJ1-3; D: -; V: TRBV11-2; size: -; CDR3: CASSLDYRDGNTIYF; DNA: TGTGCCAGCAGCTTAGATTACAGGGATGGAAACACCATATATTTT
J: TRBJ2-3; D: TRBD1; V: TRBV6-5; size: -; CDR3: CACRDRNTDTQYF; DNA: TGTGCTTGCCGGGACAGGAACACAGATACGCAGTATTTT
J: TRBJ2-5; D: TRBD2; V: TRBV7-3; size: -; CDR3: CASSLGGLAKETQYF; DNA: TGTGCCAGCAGCTTAGGTGGACTAGCGAAAGAGACCCAGTACTTC
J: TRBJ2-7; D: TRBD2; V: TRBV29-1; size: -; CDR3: CSVERGPRGDEQYF; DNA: TGCAGCGTTGAAAGAGGGCCTCGGGGGGACGAGCAGTACTTC
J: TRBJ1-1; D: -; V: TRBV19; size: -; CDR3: CASSIDPRQGSAFF; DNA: TGTGCCAGTAGTATAGATCCGAGGCAGGGGTCTGCTTTCTTT
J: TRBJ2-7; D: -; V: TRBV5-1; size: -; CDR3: CASSAQGSPAQYF; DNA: TGCGCCAGCAGCGCCCAGGGTTCCCCTGCGCAGTACTTC
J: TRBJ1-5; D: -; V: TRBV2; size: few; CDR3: CASRYMNSNQPQHF; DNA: TGTGCCAGCAGATACATGAATAGCAATCAGCCCCAGCATTTT
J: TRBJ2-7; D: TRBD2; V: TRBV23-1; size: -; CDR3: CASSQTSGSRHEQYF; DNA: TGCGCCAGCAGTCAGACCAGCGGGAGTAGACACGAGCAGTACTTC
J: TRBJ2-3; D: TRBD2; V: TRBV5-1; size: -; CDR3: CASSYSSGGVSTDTQYF; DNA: TGCGCCAGCAGCTATTCTAGCGGGGGGGTCTCAACAGATACGCAGTATTTT
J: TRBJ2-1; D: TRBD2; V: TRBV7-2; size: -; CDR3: CASSLGAGRNEQFF; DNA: TGTGCCAGCAGCTTAGGAGCGGGAAGGAATGAGCAGTTCTTC
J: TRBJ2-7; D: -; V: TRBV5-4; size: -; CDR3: CASSLPTRSGSYEQYF; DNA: TGTGCCAGCAGCTTGCCGACCAGAAGCGGGTCCTACGAGCAGTACTTC
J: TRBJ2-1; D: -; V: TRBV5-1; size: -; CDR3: CASSALASSYNEQFF; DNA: TGCGCCAGCAGCGCTTTAGCGAGCTCCTACAATGAGCAGTTCTTC
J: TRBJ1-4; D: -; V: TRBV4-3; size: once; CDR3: CASSQDLGPNEKLFF; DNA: TGCGCCAGCAGCCAAGATTTGGGGCCCAATGAAAAACTGTTTTTT
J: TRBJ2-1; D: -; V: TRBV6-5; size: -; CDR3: CASSERDTYNEQFF; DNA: TGTGCCAGCAGTGAACGGGACACTTACAATGAGCAGTTCTTC
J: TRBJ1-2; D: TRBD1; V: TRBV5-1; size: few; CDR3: CASSLVGQLYGYTF; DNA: TGCGCCAGCAGCTTGGTGGGACAGTTATATGGCTACACCTTC
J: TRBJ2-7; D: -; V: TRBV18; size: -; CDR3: CASSPQGGSYEQYF; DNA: TGTGCCAGCTCACCGCAGGGTGGATCCTACGAGCAGTACTTC
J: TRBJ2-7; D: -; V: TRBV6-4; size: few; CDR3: CAKTGSEQYF; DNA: TGTGCCAAAACAGGTTCCGAGCAGTACTTC